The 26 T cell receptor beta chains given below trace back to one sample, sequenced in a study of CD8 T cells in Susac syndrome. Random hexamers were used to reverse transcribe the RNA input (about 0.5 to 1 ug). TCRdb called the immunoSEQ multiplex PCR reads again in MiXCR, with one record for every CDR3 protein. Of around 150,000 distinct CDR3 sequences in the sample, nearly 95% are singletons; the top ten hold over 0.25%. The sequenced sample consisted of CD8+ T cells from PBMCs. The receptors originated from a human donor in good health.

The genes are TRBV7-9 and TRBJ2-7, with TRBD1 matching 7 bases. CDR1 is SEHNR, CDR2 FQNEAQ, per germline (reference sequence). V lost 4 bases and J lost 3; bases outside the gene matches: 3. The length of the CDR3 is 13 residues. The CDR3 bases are TGTGCCAGCAGCTCGAGGGACAGCTACGAGCAGTACTTC. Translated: CASSSRDSYEQYF.

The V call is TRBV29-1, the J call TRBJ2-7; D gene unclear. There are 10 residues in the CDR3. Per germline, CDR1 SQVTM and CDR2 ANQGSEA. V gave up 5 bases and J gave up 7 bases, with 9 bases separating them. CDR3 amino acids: CSVYAVEQYF. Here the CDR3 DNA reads TGCAGCGTTTACGCGGTAGAGCAGTACTTC.

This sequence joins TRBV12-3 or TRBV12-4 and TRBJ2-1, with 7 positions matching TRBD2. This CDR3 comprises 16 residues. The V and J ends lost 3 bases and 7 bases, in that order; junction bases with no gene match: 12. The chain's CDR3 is CASSLLAGPPGNEQFF. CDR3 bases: TGTGCCAGCAGTTTGTTAGCGGGCCCCCCTGGGAATGAGCAGTTCTTC.

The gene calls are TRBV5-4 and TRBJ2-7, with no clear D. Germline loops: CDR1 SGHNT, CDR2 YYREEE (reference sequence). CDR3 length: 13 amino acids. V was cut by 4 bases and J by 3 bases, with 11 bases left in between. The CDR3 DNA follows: TGTGCCAGCAGCGATGCTAGATTCTACGAGCAGTACTTC. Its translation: CASSDARFYEQYF.

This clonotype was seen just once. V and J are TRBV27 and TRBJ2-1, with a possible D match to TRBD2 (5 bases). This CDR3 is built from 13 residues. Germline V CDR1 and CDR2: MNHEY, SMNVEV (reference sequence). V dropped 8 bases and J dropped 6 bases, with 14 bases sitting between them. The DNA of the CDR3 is TGTGCCAGCGGGAGTCAGTGGGGCAATGAGCAGTTCTTC. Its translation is CASGSQWGNEQFF.

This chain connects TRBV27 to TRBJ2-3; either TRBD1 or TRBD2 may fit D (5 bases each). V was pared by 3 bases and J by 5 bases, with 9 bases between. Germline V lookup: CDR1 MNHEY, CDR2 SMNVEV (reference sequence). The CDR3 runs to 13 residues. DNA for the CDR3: TGTGCCAGCAGTTTGGGGACGGGAGATACGCAGTATTTT. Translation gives CASSLGTGDTQYF.

This CDR3 reads CASSIALANIQYF. Written as DNA, the CDR3 is TGTGCCAGTAGTATTGCCTTAGCGAACATTCAGTACTTC. The chain links TRBV19 to TRBJ2-4, with D possibly matching TRBD2 (5 bases). This CDR3 contains 13 residues. Per the germline V gene, CDR1 is LNHDA and CDR2 is SQIVND (reference sequence). Trimming shortened V by 3 bases and J by 7 bases, and 10 bases separated the two germline ends. The full variable domain, with the rest looked up from reference TRBV19 and TRBJ2-4, is DGGITQSPKYLFRKEGQNVTLSCEQNLNHDAMYWYRQDPGQGLRLIYYSQIVNDFQKGDIAEGYSVSREKKESFPLTVTSAQKNPTAFYLCASSIALANIQYFGAGTRLSVL.

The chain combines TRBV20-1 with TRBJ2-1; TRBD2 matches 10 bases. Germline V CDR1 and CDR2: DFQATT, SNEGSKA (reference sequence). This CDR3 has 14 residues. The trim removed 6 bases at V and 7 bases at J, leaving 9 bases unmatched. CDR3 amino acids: CSARDSGRQNEQFF. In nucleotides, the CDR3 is TGCAGTGCAAGGGATAGCGGGAGGCAGAATGAGCAGTTCTTC.

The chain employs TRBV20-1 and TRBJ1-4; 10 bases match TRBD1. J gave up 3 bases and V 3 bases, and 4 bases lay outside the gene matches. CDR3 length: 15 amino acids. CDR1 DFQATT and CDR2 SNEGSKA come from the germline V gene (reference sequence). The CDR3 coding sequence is TGCAGTGCTAGGACAGGGGGCACGTCTAATGAAAAACTGTTTTTT. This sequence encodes CSARTGGTSNEKLFF.

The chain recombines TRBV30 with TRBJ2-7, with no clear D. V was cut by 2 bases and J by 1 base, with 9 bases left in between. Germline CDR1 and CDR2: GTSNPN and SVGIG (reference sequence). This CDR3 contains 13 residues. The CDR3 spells CAWSSGLSYEQYF. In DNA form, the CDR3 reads TGTGCCTGGAGTTCCGGGTTGTCCTACGAGCAGTACTTC.

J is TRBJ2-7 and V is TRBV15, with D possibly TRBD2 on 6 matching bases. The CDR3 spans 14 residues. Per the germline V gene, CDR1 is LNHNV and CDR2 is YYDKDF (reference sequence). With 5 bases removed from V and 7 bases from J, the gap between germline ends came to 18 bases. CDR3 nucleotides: TGTGCCACCAGCGCTGGGGGGACCCTACTGGAGCAGTACTTC. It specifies CATSAGGTLLEQYF.

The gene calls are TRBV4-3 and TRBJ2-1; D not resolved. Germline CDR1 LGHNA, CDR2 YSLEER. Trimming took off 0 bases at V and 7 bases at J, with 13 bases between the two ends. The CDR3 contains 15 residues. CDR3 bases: TGCGCCAGCAGCCAAGACTGGCCCAGATTGAATGAGCAGTTCTTC. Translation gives CASSQDWPRLNEQFF.

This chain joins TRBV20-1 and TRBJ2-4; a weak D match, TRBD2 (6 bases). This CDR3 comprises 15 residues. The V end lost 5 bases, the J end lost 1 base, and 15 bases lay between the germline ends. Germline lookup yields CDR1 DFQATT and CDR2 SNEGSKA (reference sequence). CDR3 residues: CSAGLEGNAKNIQYF. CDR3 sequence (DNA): TGCAGTGCTGGCTTGGAGGGGAACGCCAAAAACATTCAGTACTTC.

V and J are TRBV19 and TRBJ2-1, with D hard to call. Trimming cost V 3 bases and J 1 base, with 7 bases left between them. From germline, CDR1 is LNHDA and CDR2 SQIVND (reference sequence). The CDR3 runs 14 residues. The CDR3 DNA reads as TGTGCCAGTAGTATCCGGTGGTCCTACAATGAGCAGTTCTTC. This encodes CASSIRWSYNEQFF.

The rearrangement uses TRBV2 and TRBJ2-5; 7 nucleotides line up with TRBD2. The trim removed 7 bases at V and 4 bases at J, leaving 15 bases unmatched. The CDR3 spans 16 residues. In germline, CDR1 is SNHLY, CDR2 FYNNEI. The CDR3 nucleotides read TGTGCCAGCATATCTGCGGGAGAGGTGTTGGGAGAGACCCAGTACTTC. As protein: CASISAGEVLGETQYF.

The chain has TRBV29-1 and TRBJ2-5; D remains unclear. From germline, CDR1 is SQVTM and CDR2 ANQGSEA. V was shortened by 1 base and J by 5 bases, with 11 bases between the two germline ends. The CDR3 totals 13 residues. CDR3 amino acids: CSVEVVGRETQYF. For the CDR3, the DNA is TGCAGCGTTGAAGTTGTGGGAAGGGAGACCCAGTACTTC.

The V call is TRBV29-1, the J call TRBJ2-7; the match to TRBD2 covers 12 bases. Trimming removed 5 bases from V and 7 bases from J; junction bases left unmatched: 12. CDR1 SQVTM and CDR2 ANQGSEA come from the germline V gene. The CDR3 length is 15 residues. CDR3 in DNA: TGCAGCGTTTCCGGACTAGCGGGACGTACGGGGGAGCAGTACTTC. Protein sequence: CSVSGLAGRTGEQYF.

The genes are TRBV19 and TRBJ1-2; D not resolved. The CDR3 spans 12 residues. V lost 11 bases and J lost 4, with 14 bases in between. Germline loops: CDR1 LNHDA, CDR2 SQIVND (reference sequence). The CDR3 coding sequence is TGTGCCTGCATTGACGGCCGCTATGGCTACACCTTC. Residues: CACIDGRYGYTF.

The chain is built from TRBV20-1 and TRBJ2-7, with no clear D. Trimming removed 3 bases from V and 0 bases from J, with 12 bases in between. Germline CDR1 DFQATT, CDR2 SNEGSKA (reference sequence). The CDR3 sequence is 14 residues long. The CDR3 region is CSARGWGTSYEQYF. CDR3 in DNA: TGCAGTGCTAGGGGTTGGGGTACCTCCTACGAGCAGTACTTC.

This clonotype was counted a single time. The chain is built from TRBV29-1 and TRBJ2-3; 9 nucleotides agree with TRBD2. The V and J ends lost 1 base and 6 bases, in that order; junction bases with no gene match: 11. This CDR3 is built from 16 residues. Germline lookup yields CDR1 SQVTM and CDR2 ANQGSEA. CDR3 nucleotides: TGCAGCGTTGAAGGGATACTAGCGGGTGCATGGGATACGCAGTATTTT. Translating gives CSVEGILAGAWDTQYF.

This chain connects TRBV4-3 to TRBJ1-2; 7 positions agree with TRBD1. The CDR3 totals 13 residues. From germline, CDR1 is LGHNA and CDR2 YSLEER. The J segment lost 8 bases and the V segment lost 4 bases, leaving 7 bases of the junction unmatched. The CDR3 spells CASSRTGEGGYTF. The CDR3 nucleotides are TGCGCCAGCAGCCGCACAGGGGAGGGGGGCTACACCTTC.

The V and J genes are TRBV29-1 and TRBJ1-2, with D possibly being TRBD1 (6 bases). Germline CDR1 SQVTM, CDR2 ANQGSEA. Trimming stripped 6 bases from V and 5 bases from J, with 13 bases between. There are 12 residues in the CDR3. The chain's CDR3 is CSVPGGQYGYTF. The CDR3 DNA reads TGCAGCGTCCCGGGGGGACAATATGGCTACACCTTC.

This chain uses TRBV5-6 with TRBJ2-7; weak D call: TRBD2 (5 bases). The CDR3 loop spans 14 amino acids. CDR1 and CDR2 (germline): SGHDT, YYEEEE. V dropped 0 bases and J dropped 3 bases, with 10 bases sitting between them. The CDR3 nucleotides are TGTGCCAGCAGCTTGGGAAGGAGGCTCTACGAGCAGTACTTC. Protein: CASSLGRRLYEQYF.

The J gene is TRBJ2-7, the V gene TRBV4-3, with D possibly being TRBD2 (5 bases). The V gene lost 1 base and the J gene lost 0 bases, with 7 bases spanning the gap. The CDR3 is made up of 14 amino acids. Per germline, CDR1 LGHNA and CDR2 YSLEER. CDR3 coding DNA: TGCGCCAGCAGCCAAGGACTACACTCCTACGAGCAGTACTTC. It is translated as CASSQGLHSYEQYF.

The CDR3 coding sequence is TGTGCCAGTAGTGAGACAGGGTTTCAGCCCCAGCATTTT. Translated, it gives CASSETGFQPQHF. This chain uses TRBV19 with TRBJ1-5, with TRBD1 matching 7 bases. CDR1 and CDR2 from the germline V gene are LNHDA and SQIVND (reference sequence). The CDR3 loop spans 13 amino acids. V lost 5 bases to trimming and J lost 6 bases; unmatched junction nucleotides: 4.

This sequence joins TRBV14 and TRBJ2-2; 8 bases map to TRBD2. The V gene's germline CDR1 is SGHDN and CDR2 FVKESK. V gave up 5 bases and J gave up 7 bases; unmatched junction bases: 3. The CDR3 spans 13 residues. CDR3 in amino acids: CASSGLAGGELFF. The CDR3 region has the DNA TGTGCCAGCAGCGGACTAGCTGGCGGGGAGCTGTTTTTT. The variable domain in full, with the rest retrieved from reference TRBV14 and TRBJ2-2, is EAGVTQFPSHSVIEKGQTVTLRCDPISGHDNLYWYRRVMGKEIKFLLHFVKESKQDESGMPNNRFLAERTGGTYSTLKVQPAELEDSGVYFCASSGLAGGELFFGEGSRLTVL.